This T cell receptor (beta chain) comes out of a study of T cell clones after liver transplantation. Overall study: Pre-transplant mixed lymphocyte reactions yielded third-party-reactive TCRbeta sequences as comparators for graft-donor-reactive sequences.

Remarks on this clone: Antigen: not known.

Thawed unstimulated PBMCs were FACS-sorted by CD3, CD4 and CD8 into two populations. Profiling relied on immunoSEQ multiplex PCR, and the TCRdb table lists in-frame clones only, not all of them. The sample lists about 33,000 clones; around 95% were seen once. The germline V gene encodes CDR1 LNHDA and CDR2 SQIVND (reference sequence). V lost 7 bases, J lost 2 bases, and 11 bases stayed unmatched. This CDR3 region has 16 residues. Findings of the study overall: In two subjects, few donor cells limited the measurable donor-reactive repertoire.

The origin of this receptor is a human patient who received a liver transplant. Some T cells may be transferred from the graft donor. The rearrangement uses TRBV19 and TRBJ2-1; 7 positions agree with TRBD2. The sample was CD8+ T cells from blood, taken 12 months after liver transplant. The CDR3 spells CASTDRGRDPYNEQFF. Written as DNA, the CDR3 is TGTGCCAGTACAGATCGAGGGAGGGACCCCTACAATGAGCAGTTCTTC.